This T cell receptor beta chain was captured in a study of T cells after yellow fever vaccination. About the research overall: SMART-Seq v4 Ultra Low Input handled preparation of low-cell-number fractions. Study outcomes and limitations: Abundant clonotypes from the bulk population could get into FACS-sorted repertoires as contaminants. The secondary T-cell response peaked on day 5, not day 15, but was weaker.

For TCR, cDNA came from 5'RACE template switching, which added a universal primer site and UMIs. TCRdb processed the 5' RACE reads anew with MiXCR; each CDR3 protein has one entry. In the table there are some 100,000 distinct CDR3 sequences, around 9.8% of which are singletons. In its sample, this clonotype was seen a few times. CDR1 and CDR2 (germline): LGHNA, YSLEER. Trimming cost V 4 bases and J 1 base, with 16 bases left between them. The CDR3 is 16 residues long. The receptor comes from a man between 18 and 29 years old who received the YFV17D yellow fever vaccine. The chain links TRBV4-3 to TRBJ2-5; perhaps D is TRBD1 or TRBD2 (5 bases each). The sample here was CD8+ T cells not binding an NS4B(214-222) dextramer, sorted from PBMCs, taken approximately 16 days after the first yellow fever vaccination. CDR3 sequence (DNA): TGCGCCAGCAGCCCTGGGACCGGACTCAGCCAAGAGACCCAGTACTTC. It specifies CASSPGTGLSQETQYF.